The clone carrying this T cell receptor (beta chain) came up a few times. Its antigen remains unknown. The entry originates in a study of blood T cells in healthy people across ages. General observations from the study: Higher diversity and more naive CD4+ cells were features of long-lived donors, compared to aged donors.

The CDR3 runs to 14 residues. V lost 1 base to trimming and J lost 8 bases, with 12 bases between them. Germline V gives CDR1 LGHNA, CDR2 YSLEER. Next came a second PCR, run for about 7 to 11 cycles, which used a sample-barcoded 5' primer along with a J-beta primer mix. Each CDR3 protein gets one entry after TCRdb re-called the 5' RACE reads with MiXCR. Of 1.5 million to 2 million distinct CDR3 sequences listed, roughly 28% are singletons. Every sample gave at least 5.5 micrograms of total RNA when it was extracted. The source material was blood. J is TRBJ2-1 and V is TRBV4-3; perhaps D is TRBD1 or TRBD2 (5 bases each). This TCR derives from a woman in her thirties in good health. The CDR3 DNA sequence: TGCGCCAGCAGCCAAGGGGGGTTTCTGGATGAGCAGTTCTTC. Translating it yields CASSQGGFLDEQFF.